The present TCR beta chain was sequenced within a study of blood T cell repertoires in COVID-19. Study-level background: Researchers got acute and convalescent COVID-19 samples from the United States, Italy and Spain. PBMCs, B-cell-depleted T cells, or T cells provided the cDNA or gDNA that made up the material.

Per the original methods: By means of reference gene primer amplification, nucleated cell counts were estimated. The data were produced by immunoSEQ multiplex PCR, yet TCRdb's version contains in-frame clones alone and is incomplete. V and J calls and clone size follow that table, whereas D and trimming were derived from the DNA. This sample has approximately 41,000 clones; about 83% occur once, and the top ten carry roughly 40%. V was clipped by 4 bases and J by 2 bases; unmatched bases: 3. From germline, CDR1 is MNHEY and CDR2 SVGAGI. The CDR3 is 15 residues long. This sequence joins TRBV6-5 and TRBJ1-4; 8 bases are a match to TRBD1. The receptor comes from a woman aged 80 or over with acute or convalescent COVID-19. Sequences were obtained from peripheral blood. CDR3 DNA sequence: TGTGCCAGCAGTTTTCAGGGGGCGACTAATGAAAAACTGTTTTTT. Its translation: CASSFQGATNEKLFF.